The text below deals with one T cell receptor (beta chain). Its antigen remains unknown. Germline and junction disagree at one end, which may indicate a read error. Germline CDR1 and CDR2: LNHDA and SQIVND (reference sequence). The CDR3 length is 15 residues. The entry originates in a study of glioma-infiltrating T cells. Findings and limits, study-wide: Gliomas, especially low-grade, showed above-expected tissue-blood divergence; non-neoplastic patients showed below. Only very few CDR3 sequences appeared in both tissue and blood.

TCR alpha and beta CDR3 regions were amplified from RNA using iRepertoire nested multiplex PCR. Tissue mRNA or PBMC total RNA, roughly 95-400 ng, went into one-step reverse transcription and amplification. TCRdb re-called the multiplex PCR reads with MiXCR, one entry per CDR3 protein. This table has approximately 120,000 distinct CDR3 sequences, more than 20% appearing once. This clonotype was obtained from a human donor with low-grade glioma or glioblastoma, undergoing nonglioma brain surgery, or in good health (not recorded which). The genes are TRBV19 and TRBJ1-5; possible D gene TRBD1, 6 bases. The sequenced sample was glioma tissue, nonneoplastic brain tissue, or PBMCs (not recorded which). CDR3 loop: CASSSHSGEGEPEHF. The CDR3 DNA is TGTGCCAGTAGTAGCCACTCAGGGGAGGGTGAGCCCGAGCATTTT.